This T cell receptor beta chain was captured in a study of human T cells and chemical hapten exposure. A single record per CDR3 protein comes from TCRdb applying MiXCR to the RACE reads. The repertoire holds 95,000 to 150,000 distinct CDR3 sequences, with 11% as singletons. This CDR3 contains 13 residues. Trimming took 2 bases from V and 5 from J, leaving 7 bases between them. Time point here: patch test 3, about 24 weeks after DPC sensitization. The treatment here: therapeutic diphenylcyclopropenone sensitization with weekly scalp DPC. This chain uses TRBV12-3 or TRBV12-4 with TRBJ2-1; D is unclear. This sample comprised whole blood, obtained in connection with sensitization to the hapten diphenylcyclopropenone (DPC). The clonotype was recovered from a woman aged 45-65 years with alopecia areata. Some clones in this sample may be carry-over from other donors' samples. CDR3 in DNA: TGTGCCAGCAGTTTATTCGGCGACAATGAGCAGTTCTTC. Its translation is CASSLFGDNEQFF.